This entry lists 19 T cell receptor beta chains sequenced from one sample in a study of monozygotic twins with inflammatory bowel disease. TCRdb processed the 5' RACE reads again and assigns one entry to each CDR3 protein, with no DNA. This sample's clone table lists approximately 400,000 distinct CDR3 sequences. The material sequenced was blood. Receptors originate from a human donor with ulcerative colitis or Crohn's disease, or a healthy co-twin of an affected twin (not recorded which).

V gene TRBV3-1 combines with J gene TRBJ2-6; the TCRdb call, TRBD1, lacks DNA for checking. Germline CDR1 and CDR2: LGHDT and YNNKEL (reference sequence). This CDR3 is built from 16 residues. The CDR3 is CASSQWGVTGANVLTF.

The chain is built from TRBV12-3 or TRBV12-4 and TRBJ2-7; TCRdb selects TRBD1, and the lack of DNA leaves this call unchecked. The CDR3 is 12 residues long. The CDR3 sequence: CASSSGRVKQYF.

This rearrangement joins TRBV4-3 to TRBJ2-7; the TCRdb D gene call, TRBD1, has no DNA to confirm it. This CDR3 spans 16 amino acids. Per germline, CDR1 LGHNA and CDR2 YSLEER. The CDR3 sequence is CASSRDGTGESYEQYF.

This CDR3 reads CASIRHNGVGYTF. V gene TRBV12-3 or TRBV12-4 combines with J gene TRBJ1-2. The CDR3 is 13 residues long.

CDR3 protein: CASSRLAGDYNEQFF. The chain combines TRBV7-3 with TRBJ2-1; no DNA is available, so the TRBD2 call from TCRdb remains unchecked. Germline V gene data show CDR1 as SGHTA and CDR2 as FQGTGA. The length of the CDR3 is 15 residues.

The chain carries TRBV4-1 and TRBJ1-1; TCRdb's D call of TRBD1 is untestable without DNA. CDR3 size: 16 residues. Germline values: CDR1 MGHRA, CDR2 YSYEKL. The CDR3 loop is CASSQDPGGANTEAFF.

The chain links TRBV5-1 to TRBJ2-3; the TRBD1 assignment by TCRdb is unverifiable without DNA. This CDR3 has 16 amino acids. The V gene's germline CDR1 is SGHRS and CDR2 YFSETQ. CDR3 loop: CASSSPGGASTDTQYF.

J is TRBJ2-7 and V is TRBV6-1; TCRdb calls TRBD1, which cannot be checked without DNA. The CDR3 has 15 amino acids. CDR1 and CDR2 from the germline V gene are MNHNS and SASEGT. CDR3 in amino acids: CASSAIRGSSYEQYF.

The rearrangement uses TRBV19 and TRBJ2-1; TCRdb names TRBD1, which stays unverified in the absence of DNA. This CDR3 region has 13 residues. Germline lookup yields CDR1 LNHDA and CDR2 SQIVND (reference sequence). The CDR3 here is CASSPLTGNEQFF.

This chain connects TRBV4-2 to TRBJ2-2; absent DNA, TCRdb's TRBD2 call cannot be checked. Germline lookup yields CDR1 LGHNA and CDR2 YNFKEQ. This CDR3 spans 16 amino acids. Here the CDR3 reads CASSMGLAETGGELFF.

This rearrangement joins TRBV23-1 to TRBJ2-7; as DNA is missing, the TRBD2 call by TCRdb cannot be tested. TRBV23-1 is an open reading frame, and its role is uncertain. This CDR3 is built from 18 residues. Here the CDR3 reads CASITTWGQAGRYYEQYF.

The rearrangement uses TRBV11-2 and TRBJ2-1; TCRdb's D call, TRBD1, is unchecked because there is no DNA. CDR1 is SGHAT and CDR2 is FQNNGV in the germline V gene. The CDR3 spans 15 residues. CDR3: CASSSGTGTYNEQFF.

This chain connects TRBV7-2 to TRBJ2-4. The CDR3 totals 14 residues. Germline CDR1 reads SGHTA; CDR2 reads FQGNSA. The chain's CDR3 is CASSLGGSKNIQYF.

This chain joins TRBV21-1 and TRBJ2-2; with no DNA, the TCRdb D assignment of TRBD1 cannot be verified. TRBV21-1 represents a pseudogene. The CDR3 consists of 16 residues. The chain's CDR3 is CASSKGRTPNTGELFF.

The chain is built from TRBV5-1 and TRBJ2-6; the D gene TCRdb calls, TRBD1, cannot be checked with no DNA. The germline V gene encodes CDR1 SGHRS and CDR2 YFSETQ. The CDR3 contains 17 residues. The CDR3 loop reads CASSWDRGGSGANVLTF.

This chain links TRBV9 with TRBJ1-2. The germline V gene encodes CDR1 SGDLS and CDR2 YYNGEE. The CDR3 has 14 amino acids. The CDR3 loop is CASSVRDTAYGYTF.

The rearrangement joins TRBV6-1 to TRBJ1-1; TCRdb designates TRBD1, a call that cannot be tested without DNA. The CDR3 is made up of 15 amino acids. CDR1 MNHNS and CDR2 SASEGT come from the germline V gene. CDR3 in amino acids: CASSSKQGIITEAFF.

The V and J genes are TRBV11-2 and TRBJ2-7; the D gene TCRdb calls, TRBD2, cannot be checked with no DNA. Germline CDR1 SGHAT, CDR2 FQNNGV. CDR3 length: 20 amino acids. The CDR3 sequence is CASSSPHSGTSGGALYEQYF.

This chain connects TRBV19 to TRBJ1-2; TCRdb returns TRBD1, unconfirmable since there is no DNA. CDR3 length: 13 amino acids. Germline CDR1 and CDR2: LNHDA and SQIVND (reference sequence). The chain's CDR3 is CASSTSGTYGYTF.